The following is a T cell receptor beta chain sequence with its context. Its antigen is not known. This record comes from a study of cytomegalovirus exposure and HLA in healthy donors. Notes on the study in general: CMV serostatus was the sole immune exposure information available. In a later analysis, TCR beta V- and J-gene trimming was associated with a missense DCLRE1C variant.

A multiplex PCR was run with 60 Vbeta primers and 13 Jbeta primers. Generated by immunoSEQ multiplex PCR, the TCRdb table keeps only in-frame clones and is missing some. The sample includes over 110,000 clones, 82% of them seen just once. Sequencing input: PBMCs. This clonotype was obtained from a male donor in good health and CMV-seronegative.

In DNA, the CDR3 is TGCGCCAGCAGCTTGCGACTAGCGGGAGGCAACACCGGGGAGCTGTTTTTT. It is translated as CASSLRLAGGNTGELFF. The genes are TRBV5-1 and TRBJ2-2, with 13 bases identical to TRBD2. The ends lost 1 base at V and 2 bases at J; junction bases unmatched: 2. Germline V gene data show CDR1 as SGHRS and CDR2 as YFSETQ. CDR3 length: 17 residues.